This passage covers 28 T cell receptor beta chains from one sample sequenced in a study of CD8+CD57+ T cells in acquired aplastic anemia (dated by TCRdb to between 2018 and 2020). The instrument given in TCRdb is Illumina HiSeq 2000. Profiling of TCR beta VDJ combinations and CDR3 sequences used genomic DNA as the template. TCRdb reworked the public reads: Q25 trimming with fastp, MiXCR clone assembly, productive beta chains retained. Each entry is one CDR3 protein sequence, shown with its most common DNA and genes. Here the sample has some 190,000 distinct CDR3 sequences; approximately 49% occur a single time. The top ten constitute roughly 15% of the sample. Sample: sorted CD4+, CD8+, or CD8+CD57+ T cells (not recorded which) from PBMCs. These TCRs come from a human donor in good health, serving as a control.

This clonotype appeared many times. J is TRBJ2-5 and V is TRBV4-3; perhaps TRBD1 as D (5 bases). The V gene lost 4 bases and the J gene lost 0 bases, with 6 bases spanning the gap. This CDR3 has 13 residues. The germline CDR1 and CDR2 sequences are LGHNA and YSLEER. This CDR3 is CASSRGNQETQYF. DNA for the CDR3: TGCGCCAGCAGCCGGGGCAACCAAGAGACCCAGTACTTC.

The genes are TRBV11-2 and TRBJ1-2, with 9 bases aligning to TRBD1. With V trimmed by 7 bases and J by 1 base, 13 bases remained unmatched. This CDR3 contains 17 residues. Germline CDR1 SGHAT, CDR2 FQNNGV. In nucleotides, the CDR3 is TGTGCCAGCAATAACGGACAGGGGATACCTAATAACTATGGCTACACCTTC. This translates into CASNNGQGIPNNYGYTF.

The table lists this clonotype with many counts. The V call is TRBV20-1, the J call TRBJ1-5, with D tentatively TRBD1 (6 bases). Between the trimmed V and J ends, which lost 6 bases and 1 base, there was a span of 10 bases. CDR3 length: 13 residues. Germline V CDR1 and CDR2: DFQATT, SNEGSKA (reference sequence). CDR3: CSAPTGSNQPQHF. CDR3 nucleotide sequence: TGCAGTGCGCCGACAGGCAGCAATCAGCCCCAGCATTTT.

This clonotype occurred many times. This chain uses TRBV12-3 or TRBV12-4 with TRBJ1-2; D is uncertain. Trimming stripped 3 bases from V and 5 bases from J, with 7 bases between. The CDR3 loop spans 12 amino acids. The CDR3 loop reads CASSLARYGYTF. CDR3 nucleotides: TGTGCCAGCAGTTTGGCACGATATGGCTACACCTTC.

Only a few counts were recorded for this clonotype. The genes are TRBV6-5 and TRBJ2-5, with TRBD2 identical over 8 bases. This CDR3 region has 14 residues. The V gene's germline CDR1 is MNHEY and CDR2 SVGAGI. V was pared by 4 bases and J by 4 bases, with 5 bases of the junction left unmatched. In DNA form, the CDR3 reads TGTGCCAGCAGTTCACTAGCGGCACCAGAGACCCAGTACTTC. Residues: CASSSLAAPETQYF.

V usage is TRBV4-1 and J usage is TRBJ2-5, with a possible D match to TRBD1 (6 bases). Trimming removed 5 bases from V and 5 bases from J, with 12 bases in between. The CDR3 runs to 13 residues. Germline V gene lookup returns CDR1 MGHRA and CDR2 YSYEKL. The CDR3 reads CASSKIRGETQYF. CDR3 DNA: TGCGCCAGCAGCAAAATCAGGGGCGAGACCCAGTACTTC.

The CDR3 loop is CAVAQGARNSPLHF. CDR3 DNA: TGTGCCGTCGCGCAGGGGGCGCGGAATTCACCCCTCCACTTT. The J gene is TRBJ1-6, the V gene TRBV10-3; 8 bases line up with TRBD1. With V trimmed by 11 bases and J by 7 bases, 10 bases remained unmatched. The germline V gene encodes CDR1 ENHRY and CDR2 SYGVKD. The CDR3 runs 14 residues.

This clonotype was counted a single time. The V gene is TRBV20-1, the J gene TRBJ1-6; D is uncertain. The V gene's germline CDR1 is DFQATT and CDR2 SNEGSKA (reference sequence). This CDR3 comprises 13 residues. The V and J ends lost 3 bases and 6 bases respectively, with 9 bases between them. This chain's CDR3 is CSARGLVNSPLHF. The CDR3 DNA is TGCAGTGCTAGGGGTCTAGTTAATTCACCCCTCCACTTT.

This clonotype showed up just a few times. In DNA, the CDR3 is TGCGCCAGCAGCCAAGATCGGGGTGAGTTTGACGAGCAGTACTTC. This codes for CASSQDRGEFDEQYF. V gene TRBV4-1 combines with J gene TRBJ2-7; a possible D gene is TRBD2 (5 bases). CDR3 length: 15 residues. V was pared by 0 bases and J by 5 bases, with 14 bases between. Germline V gives CDR1 MGHRA, CDR2 YSYEKL.

V usage is TRBV7-3 and J usage is TRBJ2-3; 7 bases agree with TRBD2. The ends lost 2 bases at V and 4 bases at J; junction bases unmatched: 3. Germline CDR1 is SGHTA and CDR2 is FQGTGA. The CDR3 contains 14 residues. The CDR3 region is CASSLPGGADTQYF. DNA of the CDR3: TGTGCCAGCAGCTTACCGGGGGGAGCAGATACGCAGTATTTT.

This clonotype came up many times. This sequence joins TRBV7-6 and TRBJ1-3; no clear D gene. CDR1 is SGHVS and CDR2 is FNYEAQ in the germline V gene. Trimming shortened V by 4 bases and J by 0 bases, and 13 bases separated the two germline ends. CDR3 length: 16 amino acids. CDR3 nucleotides: TGTGCCAGCAGCTACTATAGCGGGAGCTCTGGAAACACCATATATTTT. Protein product: CASSYYSGSSGNTIYF.

This clonotype was observed a handful of times. The gene calls are TRBV6-4 and TRBJ2-3, with TRBD2 matching 9 bases. This CDR3 region has 14 residues. Trimming at V came to 5 bases and at J to 0 bases, leaving 0 bases not matched to a gene. Germline CDR1 MRHNA, CDR2 SNTAGT. The CDR3 spells CASSSGGSTDTQYF. The DNA for the CDR3 is TGTGCCAGCAGTAGCGGGGGGAGCACAGATACGCAGTATTTT.

About this clonotype itself: The CDR3 carries no conserved terminal phenylalanine or tryptophan, so it likely arises from a read error. V usage is TRBV9 and J usage is TRBJ1-4; maybe TRBD1 (5 bases). The CDR3 runs 13 residues. Germline CDR1 is SGDLS and CDR2 is YYNGEE. V was trimmed by 2 bases and J by 7 bases, leaving 9 bases between them. In DNA form, the CDR3 reads TGTGCCAGCAGCGTCGGGGGGGGTGAAAAACTGTTTTCT. Protein sequence: CASSVGGGEKLFS.

In its sample, this clonotype was seen many times. The chain carries TRBV10-3 and TRBJ1-1; unclear D gene. There are 13 residues in the CDR3. CDR1 is ENHRY and CDR2 is SYGVKD in the germline V gene. The V end was cut by 3 bases, the J end by 3 bases, with 8 bases between. CDR3 coding DNA: TGTGCCATCAGTGACAGGCTGGACACTGAAGCTTTCTTT. Translation: CAISDRLDTEAFF.

A word on this clonotype: A read error may explain this, as a much larger clone is one base away. The rearrangement joins TRBV6-5 to TRBJ2-5, with no clear D. V was trimmed by 6 bases and J by 0 bases, leaving 8 bases between them. CDR3 size: 13 residues. The V gene's germline CDR1 is MNHEY and CDR2 SVGAGI. CDR3 sequence reads: CASSSPDQETQYF. In DNA form, the CDR3 reads TGTGCCAGCAGCTCACCGGACCAAGAGACCCAGTACTTC.

Comments on this clonotype: A much larger clone differs by one base, so this may be a read error. J is TRBJ1-2 and V is TRBV5-5; TRBD1 matches at 10 bases. This CDR3 has 16 residues. V lost 0 bases to trimming and J lost 7 bases; unmatched junction nucleotides: 9. CDR1 and CDR2 from the germline V gene are SGHKS and YYEKEE (reference sequence). CDR3 protein: CASSLAAGTGACGYTF. The CDR3 DNA sequence: TGTGCCAGCAGCTTGGCCGCCGGGACAGGGGCCTGTGGCTACACCTTC.

The chain uses TRBV5-1 and TRBJ2-3; D is possibly TRBD2 (6 bases). Per the germline V gene, CDR1 is SGHRS and CDR2 is YFSETQ. Trimming removed 1 base at V and 11 bases at J, with 20 bases between. This CDR3 spans 15 amino acids. CDR3 bases: TGCGCCAGCAGCTTGTGGGGGGTTCGGTACAATGAGCAGTATTTT. This codes for CASSLWGVRYNEQYF.

Many counts were recorded for this clonotype. The chain joins TRBV6-5 to TRBJ1-6; perhaps TRBD1 as D (5 bases). Germline assignment: CDR1 MNHEY and CDR2 SVGAGI. This CDR3 is 18 amino acids long. V was clipped by 2 bases and J by 3 bases, with 17 bases between them. This CDR3 is CASSYTGTDRGYNSPLHF. CDR3 nucleotide sequence: TGTGCCAGCAGTTACACGGGGACCGACAGAGGCTATAATTCACCCCTCCACTTT.

V and J are TRBV5-4 and TRBJ2-3, with 8 bases matching TRBD1. CDR3 size: 16 residues. The germline gives CDR1 SGHNT, CDR2 YYREEE (reference sequence). V shed 2 bases and J 4 bases; nucleotides not matched to a gene: 9. DNA for the CDR3: TGTGCCAGCAGCTTATCCGGGACAGGCGGTCCAGATACGCAGTATTTT. Protein: CASSLSGTGGPDTQYF.

The chain joins TRBV5-1 to TRBJ1-1, with a weak D call TRBD1 (6 bases). Trimming pared 2 bases from V and 1 base from J, leaving 9 bases between. The CDR3 is 14 residues long. Looked up from germline, CDR1 is SGHRS and CDR2 is YFSETQ. Here the CDR3 DNA reads TGCGCCAGCAGCTTTTGGACAGCGAACACTGAAGCTTTCTTT. Its translation is CASSFWTANTEAFF.

Note on this clonotype: Possible read error: a much larger clone is one base away. The chain is built from TRBV3-1 and TRBJ2-1; no firm D call. Germline V CDR1 and CDR2: LGHDT, YNNKEL (reference sequence). This CDR3 region has 13 residues. As DNA, the CDR3 is TGTGCCAGCAGCCAAGATGGGTACAATGGGCAGTTCTTC. Translation: CASSQDGYNGQFF.

For this clonotype: The final CDR3 position lacks the conserved phenylalanine or tryptophan, pointing to a likely read error. No DNA is shown, since the ends of the CDR3 on it are uncertain; the CDR3 is the one TCRdb lists. The rearrangement uses TRBV2 and TRBJ1-3. Per germline, CDR1 SNHLY and CDR2 FYNNEI. The CDR3 is 9 amino acids in total, end residues counted. The chain's CDR3 is CASSGYTNR.

Details on this clonotype: Germline and junction disagree at one end, which may indicate a read error. The chain has TRBV2 and TRBJ2-1, with TRBD2 matching over 14 bases. Germline V CDR1 and CDR2: SNHLY, FYNNEI. The CDR3 covers 18 residues. In DNA, the CDR3 is TGTGCCAGCAGTTACTCTTCCGGGACTAGCGGGGGATTCAATGAGCAGTCCTTC. It translates to CASSYSSGTSGGFNEQSF.

This clonotype turned up a few times. The rearrangement uses TRBV6-5 and TRBJ1-2; maybe TRBD1 (6 bases). CDR1 and CDR2 (germline): MNHEY, SVGAGI. V lost 4 bases, J lost 4 bases, and 16 bases lay in between. CDR3 size: 15 residues. As DNA, the CDR3 is TGTGCCAGCAGTTTAGGGGGGTCCCTAATCTATGGCTACACCTTC. Its translation is CASSLGGSLIYGYTF.

The rearrangement joins TRBV7-9 to TRBJ2-7, with 8 bases lining up with TRBD1. With V trimmed by 5 bases and J by 5 bases, 14 bases remained unmatched. Germline assignment: CDR1 SEHNR and CDR2 FQNEAQ (reference sequence). CDR3 length equals 16 residues. CDR3 coding DNA: TGTGCCAGCAGCCAAGATGACGGACAGGGATCCAACGAGCAGTACTTC. This gives the protein CASSQDDGQGSNEQYF.

The chain couples TRBV10-3 to TRBJ1-1; D is ambiguous. The CDR3 totals 11 residues. V was cut by 2 bases and J by 3 bases, with 1 base left in between. Per germline, CDR1 ENHRY and CDR2 SYGVKD. The CDR3 DNA sequence: TGTGCCATCAGTGAGGACACTGAAGCTTTCTTT. This codes for CAISEDTEAFF.

The chain recombines TRBV9 with TRBJ1-6; a possible D gene is TRBD1 (5 bases). The V and J ends lost 3 bases and 5 bases respectively, with 9 bases between them. Per the germline V gene, CDR1 is SGDLS and CDR2 is YYNGEE. The CDR3 sequence is 14 residues long. CDR3 residues: CASSGGTHNSPLHF. The DNA of the CDR3 is TGTGCCAGCAGCGGAGGGACTCATAATTCACCCCTCCACTTT.

In the case of this clonotype: This may arise from a read error, as a much more abundant clone is one base away. V gene TRBV20-1 combines with J gene TRBJ1-1; tentatively, D is TRBD1 (5 bases). V was pared by 3 bases and J by 10 bases, with 18 bases between. CDR3 length equals 13 residues. Germline assignment: CDR1 DFQATT and CDR2 SNEGSKA (reference sequence). DNA for the CDR3: TGCAGTGCTAGTACAGGCTCCTACGCTGGAGCTTTCTTT. This gives the protein CSASTGSYAGAFF.